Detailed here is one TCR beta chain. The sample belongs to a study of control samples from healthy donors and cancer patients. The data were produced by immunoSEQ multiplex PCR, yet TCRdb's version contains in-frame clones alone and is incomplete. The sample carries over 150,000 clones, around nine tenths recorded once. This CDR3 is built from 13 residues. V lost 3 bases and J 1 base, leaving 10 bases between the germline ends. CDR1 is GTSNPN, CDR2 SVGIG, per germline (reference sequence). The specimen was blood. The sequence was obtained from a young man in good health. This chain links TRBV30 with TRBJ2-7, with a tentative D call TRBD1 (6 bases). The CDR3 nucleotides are TGTGCCTGGAGCGGGCAGGGGTCCTACGAGCAGTACTTC. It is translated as CAWSGQGSYEQYF.